This T cell receptor (beta chain) is from a study of blood T cell repertoires in COVID-19. The overall study: The samples span acute and convalescent COVID-19 from the United States, Italy and Spain. The cDNA or gDNA used as material had been derived from T cells, B-cell-depleted T cells, or PBMCs.

Germline V gene sequence: CDR1 SGHTA, CDR2 FQGNSA. Trimming at V came to 0 bases and at J to 1 base, leaving 6 bases not matched to a gene. This CDR3 contains 17 residues. Original data processing: How many nucleated cells were present was estimated from reference gene primer amplification. Here immunoSEQ multiplex PCR was the method, and the copy in TCRdb shows in-frame clones only, minus some. Clone size and the V and J calls come from that table; the DNA yielded D and trimming. Of approximately 67,000 clones listed, approximately 87% are singletons. The receptor's source is a man aged 50-60 years with active COVID-19. Sequencing was done on a sample of peripheral blood. J is TRBJ2-7 and V is TRBV7-2; TRBD2 aligns across 10 bases. CDR3 residues: CASSLALLAGVSYEQYF. The DNA for the CDR3 is TGTGCCAGCAGCTTAGCGCTCCTAGCGGGGGTTTCCTACGAGCAGTACTTC.